Below, 3 T cell receptor beta chains from the same sample are listed, as sequenced in a study of control samples from healthy donors and cancer patients. Here immunoSEQ multiplex PCR was the method, and the copy in TCRdb shows in-frame clones only, minus some. This table has about 100,000 clones, more than 85% appearing once. Sequencing was performed on blood. Receptors were obtained from a young man in good health.

The V and J genes are TRBV11-2 and TRBJ1-2; no definite D call. Trimming took 4 bases from V and 7 from J, leaving 19 bases between them. The CDR3 length is 15 residues. Per the germline V gene, CDR1 is SGHAT and CDR2 is FQNNGV. The CDR3 DNA sequence: TGTGCCAGCAGCTCCCCCCGATCCGGGTCGGGTGGCTACACCTTC. Translation gives CASSSPRSGSGGYTF.

This chain joins TRBV20-1 and TRBJ2-1; D is unclear. The CDR3 has 11 amino acids. Trimming left V 4 bases short and J 4 bases short, with 5 bases between. The germline CDR1 and CDR2 sequences are DFQATT and SNEGSKA (reference sequence). CDR3 amino acids: CSATHYNEQFF. CDR3 coding DNA: TGCAGTGCTACGCATTACAATGAGCAGTTCTTC.

The V call is TRBV28, the J call TRBJ1-2; D may be TRBD1 (6 bases). The CDR3 loop spans 14 amino acids. CDR1 and CDR2 (germline): MDHEN, SYDVKM. V was pared by 8 bases and J by 2 bases, with 15 bases between. CDR3 protein: CASGLQGDNYGYTF. The CDR3 bases are TGTGCCAGCGGGCTACAGGGAGACAACTATGGCTACACCTTC.